The rows below give T cell receptor beta chains drawn from one sample of a study of T cell repertoires in cytomegalovirus infection. TCRdb reanalysed the reads using MiXCR and keeps one entry per CDR3 protein. The sample shows around 85,000 distinct CDR3 sequences, 40% to 50% of them seen only once. These TCRs' antigens remain unknown. Sequences were derived from CD8+ T cells from cultured PBMCs, sampled from culture after CMV antigen stimulation. The receptors originated from a human donor in good health (CMV status not recorded). Some clones in this sample may be carry-over from other donors' samples. Each CDR3 is given with its conserved first and last residue. Expanded clones are given a class, and other clones once, few, many or no size at all.

>TRBV12-3/TRBV12-4|few|TRBJ2-2
CASSFTRGPGELFF
>TRBV7-3|-|TRBJ2-5
CASSSQGAETQYF
>TRBV11-1|few|TRBJ2-3
CASSSGTVITDTQYF
>TRBV27|-|TRBJ1-6
CASSPGWGSPLHF
>TRBV9|-|TRBJ2-7
CASSSEGVNEQYF
>TRBV7-8|-|TRBJ2-7
CASSLEYLSYEQYF
>TRBV6-6|-|TRBJ1-5
CASSYGRGDNQPQHF
>TRBV6-6|few|TRBJ1-5
CASSLKDRFNNQPQHF
>TRBV7-3|-|TRBJ2-3
CASSLTLRGGTDTQYF
>TRBV7-8|-|TRBJ2-1
CATTGDRTYNEQFF
>TRBV7-9|-|TRBJ1-1
CAMAGGTEAFF
>TRBV7-2|few|TRBJ2-7
CASSYGGLGLTYEQYF
>TRBV12-5|many|TRBJ2-1
CASGQNYNEQFF
>TRBV7-2|few|TRBJ2-7
CASSQDRVWSEQYF
>TRBV6-5|few|TRBJ2-1
CASSRGTVYNEQFF
>TRBV7-6|-|TRBJ2-7
CASSSSQREGNEQYF
>TRBV12-3/TRBV12-4|-|TRBJ2-7
CASSFQFSYEQYF
>TRBV7-4|-|TRBJ1-2
CASSAGGIYGYTF
>TRBV28|-|TRBJ2-7
CASSQFEMYEQYF
>TRBV27|-|TRBJ1-1
CASSLRREALQGIYTEAFF
>TRBV7-8|-|TRBJ1-2
CASSFTGGSNYGYTF
>TRBV6-6|few|TRBJ2-2
CASSDGANTGELFF
>TRBV7-9|-|TRBJ1-1
CASSLAKASSDTEAFF
>TRBV11-2|-|TRBJ2-7
CASSSFRGREGLKQYF
>TRBV4-1|-|TRBJ1-1
CASSQQDRVNTEAFF
>TRBV4-1|once|TRBJ2-7
CASSQESRATYEQYF
>TRBV11-2|few|TRBJ1-2
CASSSEDSYSNYGYTF
>TRBV7-1|-|TRBJ2-1
CASSLSLGDSYNEQFF
>TRBV7-3|-|TRBJ2-3
CASSLGGATDTQYF
>TRBV7-8|-|TRBJ1-2
CASSPNGGVGYGYTF
>TRBV12-3/TRBV12-4|-|TRBJ1-5
CASSPGPHQPQHF
>TRBV19|-|TRBJ2-3
CASSSLAGGPSTDTQYF
>TRBV9|-|TRBJ1-1
CASSGDSLNTEAFF
>TRBV7-2|-|TRBJ2-2
CASSFNTGTWGYTGELFF
>TRBV6-8|-|TRBJ2-1
CASSYRGPYNEQFF
>TRBV20-1|-|TRBJ1-6
CSARQLEEGDNSPLHF
>TRBV7-2|-|TRBJ2-7
CASSFDIVYEQYF